Sequencing of this T cell receptor beta chain was carried out in a study of T cells after yellow fever vaccination. Looking at the study overall: SMART-Seq v4 Ultra Low Input prepared the low-cell-number fractions. Study-wide points: Among all clonotypes, a small share was observed in both CD4 and CD8 compartments. Post-booster samples contained most primary-vaccination clones (approximately 96% CD4, approximately 88% CD8).

The CDR3 covers 12 residues. CDR1 is ENHRY, CDR2 SYGVKD, per germline. Trimming took off 10 bases at V and 2 bases at J, with 12 bases between the two ends. TCRdb called the 5' RACE reads again in MiXCR, with one record for every CDR3 protein. The table has approximately 47,000 distinct CDR3 sequences, around 6.4% seen once. The sequence was collected from a man aged 30-40 years who received the YFV17D yellow fever vaccine. Source: PBMCs, either bulk or a sorted T-cell subset (CD4+, CD8+, memory, or dextramer-sorted; not recorded which), taken 45 days after the yellow fever booster vaccination. The rearrangement links TRBV10-3 to TRBJ2-7; D gene uncertain. The CDR3 nucleotides are TGTGCCACCGCTCCCGGGCCCTACGAGCAGTACTTC. Translating gives CATAPGPYEQYF.